The entry below describes one T cell receptor beta chain. Its antigen is unknown. The entry originates in a study of T cells in pancreatic ductal adenocarcinoma. Regarding the study as a whole: Mean clonality was about 0.12 in tumors and roughly 0.07 in blood, not significantly different. Enrichment of CD45RO+ effector over naive T cells in tumors may bias clonality. This surgical cohort overrepresents the minority presenting with early-stage disease. Unique clonotypes were around 8-fold more numerous in blood than in tumor.

Profiled with immunoSEQ multiplex PCR; TCRdb holds only in-frame clones, not every one. Of 15,000 to 20,000 clones detected, approximately 91% appear once; the ten largest clones hold roughly 0.91%. Selected pancreatic ductal adenocarcinoma patients had undergone surgery without neoadjuvant therapy. The V and J ends lost 7 bases and 5 bases, in that order; junction bases with no gene match: 16. Germline V gene data show CDR1 as MNHEY and CDR2 as SMNVEV (reference sequence). The CDR3 spans 16 residues. The sequencing sample was made of PBMCs. The chain employs TRBV27 and TRBJ2-7, with 8 bases matching TRBD2. The origin of this receptor is a human donor with pancreatic ductal adenocarcinoma. CDR3 sequence reads: CASTPLSRGDRHEQYF. The CDR3 coding sequence is TGTGCCAGCACCCCTTTATCGCGGGGGGATCGTCACGAGCAGTACTTC.